This entry lists 20 T cell receptor beta chains sequenced from one sample in a study of blood T cell repertoires in COVID-19. TCRdb's table, derived via immunoSEQ multiplex PCR, lists solely in-frame clones and lacks some. The sample comprises about 76,000 clones, around 88% of which are singletons, and 18% rests with the top ten. Material: peripheral blood. The receptor set was obtained from a human donor in a cohort sampled during active COVID-19.

The V gene is TRBV2, the J gene TRBJ1-2, with a weak D call TRBD1 (5 bases). CDR1 and CDR2 from the germline V gene are SNHLY and FYNNEI. V was clipped by 3 bases and J by 2 bases, with 7 bases between them. CDR3 length: 13 amino acids. The CDR3 DNA reads as TGTGCCAGCAGTGAGTCAGGGAACTATGGCTACACCTTC. This gives the protein CASSESGNYGYTF. Full variable domain (missing parts from reference TRBV2 and TRBJ1-2): EPEVTQTPSHQVTQMGQEVILRCVPISNHLYFYWYRQILGQKVEFLVSFYNNEISEKSEIFDDQFSVERPDGSNFTLKIRSTKLEDSAMYFCASSESGNYGYTFGSGTRLTVV.

The CDR3 DNA is TGTGCCAGCAGCACCCGGGGGGGGATTTCTGAAGCTTTCTTT. Translated, it gives CASSTRGGISEAFF. V gene TRBV9 combines with J gene TRBJ1-1; weak D call: TRBD1 (5 bases). This CDR3 is built from 14 residues. From germline, CDR1 is SGDLS and CDR2 YYNGEE. Trimming removed 4 bases at V and 6 bases at J, with 16 bases between.

This clone was recorded a few times. This chain links TRBV27 with TRBJ2-7; a possible D gene is TRBD2 (5 bases). Germline loops: CDR1 MNHEY, CDR2 SMNVEV (reference sequence). V was pared by 3 bases and J by 6 bases, with 12 bases between. CDR3 length equals 13 residues. CDR3 sequence (DNA): TGTGCCAGCAGTTTCGGACTTTTCACCGAGCAGTACTTC. It specifies CASSFGLFTEQYF.

The CDR3 nucleotides are TGTGCCAGCACCCGGGGGTCTGGAAACACCATATATTTT. Protein product: CASTRGSGNTIYF. This chain connects TRBV9 to TRBJ1-3; TRBD1 might be the D (5 bases). Per germline, CDR1 SGDLS and CDR2 YYNGEE. The CDR3 length is 13 residues. V dropped 6 bases and J dropped 1 base, with 8 bases sitting between them. Full variable domain (missing parts from reference TRBV9 and TRBJ1-3): DSGVTQTPKHLITATGQRVTLRCSPRSGDLSVYWYQQSLDQGLQFLIQYYNGEERAKGNILERFSAQQFPDLHSELNLSSLELGDSALYFCASTRGSGNTIYFGEGSWLTVV.

The V call is TRBV19, the J call TRBJ2-3; the D gene is possibly TRBD2 (5 bases). The V end was cut by 10 bases, the J end by 6 bases, with 17 bases between. The CDR3 sequence is 13 residues long. Germline V gives CDR1 LNHDA, CDR2 SQIVND (reference sequence). CDR3 protein: CATRPGMVDTQYF. In DNA form, the CDR3 reads TGTGCCACCCGGCCGGGGATGGTGGATACGCAGTATTTT.

This clone was recorded a few times. V usage is TRBV7-2 and J usage is TRBJ1-1; 12 nucleotides line up with TRBD1. The CDR3 totals 15 residues. The germline gives CDR1 SGHTA, CDR2 FQGNSA. The V segment lost 1 base and the J segment 10 bases; nucleotides outside the gene matches: 7. CDR3 residues: CASSLVVGTGGAAFF. CDR3 DNA: TGTGCCAGCAGCTTAGTAGTAGGGACAGGGGGCGCAGCTTTCTTT.

J is TRBJ1-1 and V is TRBV11-3, with a possible D match to TRBD1 (5 bases). Germline V CDR1 and CDR2: SGHNT, YENEEA. The CDR3 length is 15 residues. Trimming took 1 base from V and 0 from J, leaving 9 bases between them. The CDR3 DNA reads TGTGCCAGCAGCTTAGGGGCCAGGGTGAACACTGAAGCTTTCTTT. Its protein is CASSLGARVNTEAFF.

The chain carries TRBV30 and TRBJ1-6, with TRBD1 identical over 7 bases. Trimming at V came to 3 bases and at J to 9 bases, leaving 11 bases not matched to a gene. Germline V gene lookup returns CDR1 GTSNPN and CDR2 SVGIG (reference sequence). The CDR3 is 15 amino acids. The CDR3 DNA reads TGTGCCTGGAGGAGCAGGGGGATGTTTCGTTCACCCCTCCACTTT. Protein sequence: CAWRSRGMFRSPLHF. Drawing the rest from reference TRBV30 and TRBJ1-6, the complete variable domain is SQTIHQWPATLVQPVGSPLSLECTVEGTSNPNLYWYRQAAGRGLQLLFYSVGIGQISSEVPQNLSASRPQDRQFILSSKKLLLSDSGFYLCAWRSRGMFRSPLHFGNGTRLTVT.

This clone is a singleton in its sample. The rearrangement joins TRBV6-1 to TRBJ1-1; D unclear. V shed 0 bases and J shed 1 base, with 12 bases lying between them. CDR3 length equals 16 residues. Germline-derived CDR1 and CDR2 are MNHNS and SASEGT. CDR3 nucleotides: TGTGCCAGCAGTGAAGCGCGGTGGCGGTGGAACACTGAAGCTTTCTTT. Its protein product is CASSEARWRWNTEAFF.

The rearrangement joins TRBV9 to TRBJ2-7; D is unresolved. This CDR3 has 14 amino acids. In germline, CDR1 is SGDLS, CDR2 YYNGEE. V was clipped by 0 bases and J by 5 bases, with 12 bases between them. The CDR3 bases are TGTGCCAGCAGCGTAGATCCTTGGGCCCACGAGCAGTACTTC. Protein sequence: CASSVDPWAHEQYF.

This chain links TRBV5-8 with TRBJ2-5, with D possibly being TRBD1 (5 bases). The CDR3 runs to 16 residues. V was shortened by 0 bases and J by 1 base, with 13 bases between the two germline ends. Germline V gene lookup returns CDR1 SGHTS and CDR2 YDEGEE. The CDR3 coding sequence is TGTGCCAGCAGCTTGGTGGGTGACAGATTCCAAGAGACCCAGTACTTC. Its translation is CASSLVGDRFQETQYF.

The chain links TRBV2 to TRBJ2-2; D is ambiguous. The V and J ends lost 2 bases and 8 bases respectively, with 12 bases between them. This CDR3 is 14 amino acids long. Germline V gene lookup returns CDR1 SNHLY and CDR2 FYNNEI. The CDR3 region is CASSEPTTGGELFF. DNA for the CDR3: TGTGCCAGCAGTGAACCTACTACTGGGGGGGAGCTGTTTTTT. Complete variable domain (other parts from reference TRBV2 and TRBJ2-2): EPEVTQTPSHQVTQMGQEVILRCVPISNHLYFYWYRQILGQKVEFLVSFYNNEISEKSEIFDDQFSVERPDGSNFTLKIRSTKLEDSAMYFCASSEPTTGGELFFGEGSRLTVL.

V is TRBV19 and J is TRBJ2-3; D is unclear. This CDR3 has 11 amino acids. Trimming shortened V by 2 bases and J by 8 bases, and 5 bases separated the two germline ends. The V gene's germline CDR1 is LNHDA and CDR2 SQIVND (reference sequence). CDR3 coding DNA: TGTGCCAGTAGTATACGAGGTACGCAGTATTTT. Translated: CASSIRGTQYF.

This clone has just a few counts. Other DNA sequences in the same sample also yield this CDR3. The chain joins TRBV9 to TRBJ1-6, with D perhaps TRBD1 (5 bases). The germline gives CDR1 SGDLS, CDR2 YYNGEE. Trimming cost V 0 bases and J 3 bases, with 10 bases left between them. This CDR3 has 16 amino acids. Here the CDR3 reads CASSVGSGGYNSPLHF. The CDR3, as DNA: TGTGCCAGCAGCGTAGGGTCGGGGGGCTATAATTCACCCCTCCACTTT.

A few counts support this clone. The chain links TRBV4-1 to TRBJ2-1, with 7 nucleotides matching TRBD1. From germline, CDR1 is MGHRA and CDR2 YSYEKL. V trimming: 8 bases; J trimming: 5 bases; junction bases outside the gene matches: 9. There are 14 residues in the CDR3. CDR3 residues: CASAKGQRNNEQFF. CDR3 nucleotides: TGCGCCAGCGCTAAGGGACAGCGAAACAATGAGCAGTTCTTC.

The chain employs TRBV5-8 and TRBJ2-1, with 9 bases matching TRBD1. The CDR3 has 13 amino acids. CDR1 and CDR2 from the germline V gene are SGHTS and YDEGEE. Trimming took 5 bases from V and 8 from J; bases not matched to a gene: 5. The CDR3: CASRKTGGDEQFF. The CDR3 DNA reads TGTGCCAGCAGGAAAACAGGGGGCGATGAGCAGTTCTTC.

CDR3 in DNA: TGCAGCGGTGGACAGGCCAGGGGAGCTTTCTTT. This encodes CSGGQARGAFF. The chain combines TRBV29-1 with TRBJ1-1; 7 bases map to TRBD1. With V trimmed by 7 bases and J by 10 bases, 9 bases remained unmatched. Looked up from germline, CDR1 is SQVTM and CDR2 is ANQGSEA. This CDR3 region has 11 residues.

The genes are TRBV15 and TRBJ2-1; 9 nucleotides agree with TRBD1. V lost 4 bases, J lost 9 bases, and 7 bases stayed unmatched. Germline V gene lookup returns CDR1 LNHNV and CDR2 YYDKDF (reference sequence). The CDR3 has 14 residues. The CDR3 here is CATSMDRGRVEQFF. The CDR3 bases are TGTGCCACCAGCATGGACAGGGGAAGGGTTGAGCAGTTCTTC.

The chain couples TRBV5-5 to TRBJ1-3; D remains ambiguous. Germline lookup yields CDR1 SGHKS and CDR2 YYEKEE (reference sequence). V was cut by 0 bases and J by 4 bases, with 11 bases left in between. The CDR3 is made up of 15 amino acids. The chain's CDR3 is CASSLALTRGNTIYF. CDR3 DNA: TGTGCCAGCAGCTTGGCTCTAACCCGGGGAAACACCATATATTTT.

The chain combines TRBV3-1 (or the pseudogene TRBV3-2) with TRBJ1-2, with 10 nucleotides matching TRBD1. The trim removed 1 base at V and 8 bases at J, leaving 13 bases unmatched. In germline, CDR1 is LGHDT, CDR2 YNNKEL (reference sequence). This CDR3 comprises 17 residues. In DNA, the CDR3 is TGTGCCAGCAGCCAAGGAGGGTCCGGGACAGGGGTTCGAGGCTACACCTTC. As protein: CASSQGGSGTGVRGYTF.